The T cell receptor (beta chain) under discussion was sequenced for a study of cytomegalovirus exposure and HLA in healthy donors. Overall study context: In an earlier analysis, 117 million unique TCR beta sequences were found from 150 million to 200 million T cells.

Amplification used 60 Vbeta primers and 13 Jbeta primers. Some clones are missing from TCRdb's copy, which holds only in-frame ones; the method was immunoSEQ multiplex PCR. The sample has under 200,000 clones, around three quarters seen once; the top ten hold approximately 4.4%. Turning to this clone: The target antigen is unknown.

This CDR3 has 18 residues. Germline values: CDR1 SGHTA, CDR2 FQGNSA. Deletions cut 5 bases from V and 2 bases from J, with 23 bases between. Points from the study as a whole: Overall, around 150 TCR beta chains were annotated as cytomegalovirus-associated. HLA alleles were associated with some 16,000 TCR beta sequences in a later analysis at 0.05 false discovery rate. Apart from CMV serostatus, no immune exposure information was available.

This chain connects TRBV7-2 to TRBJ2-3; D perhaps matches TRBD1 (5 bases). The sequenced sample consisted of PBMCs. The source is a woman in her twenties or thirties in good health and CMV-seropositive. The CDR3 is CASSGRTIDSADTDTQYF. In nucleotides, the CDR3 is TGTGCCAGCAGCGGGCGAACCATAGACAGTGCCGACACAGATACGCAGTATTTT.